The TCR beta chain described here comes from a study of T cells in Graves' hyperthyroidism and ophthalmopathy (dated by TCRdb to about 2019). About the full investigation: Peripheral blood samples were taken at the time of initial diagnosis, prior to any treatment. TCR V-J signatures able to tell the groups apart were searched for in a discovery cohort of 90 to 100 patients, of whom 40 to 45 had Graves' ophthalmopathy and around 57 had stable Graves' hyperthyroidism. Whether ophthalmopathy could be predicted prospectively was tested in an independent validation cohort made up of under 20 hyperthyroidism patients plus 17 patients who later progressed to ophthalmopathy. The roughly 91 discovery patients were randomly split 7:3 into training and test sets. In over five Graves' hyperthyroidism patients, the study also compared T-cell repertoires from thyroid tissue with T-cell repertoires from blood. Following sampling, methimazole starting at 30 mg daily was given to hyperthyroidism patients, and high-dose intravenous methylprednisolone was given to ophthalmopathy patients. The paper describes TCR Vbeta CDR3 sequencing of more than 120 peripheral blood samples, made up of 43 ophthalmopathy patients, approximately 76 hyperthyroidism patients and 17 progressor patients. What the authors observed across the whole study: Most expanded thyroid clonotypes (frequency above 0.001) were also detected in blood, a finding suggesting that blood repertoires may reflect thyroid immune responses. Ophthalmopathy was separated from stable hyperthyroidism by a 13 V-J signature model, with roughly 88% sensitivity and roughly 81% specificity obtained in cross-validation and 80%/75% obtained in testing. During validation, the model predicted progression to ophthalmopathy a median of approximately 7 months ahead of onset, with 60% to 71% sensitivity and more than 72% specificity. Sample size was not statistically predetermined, and investigators were not blinded to group allocation.

Moderately to severely active disease, a Clinical Activity Score of at least 3, a NOSPECS grade of at least 4, and a duration under 3 months were present in ophthalmopathy patients. The study excluded patients with uncontrolled infections, other autoimmune diseases, pregnancy or lactation. Diagnoses were established on the basis of clinical symptoms, serum thyroxine and TRAb, thyroid ultrasound, and orbital computed tomography. Ficoll-Paque density gradient centrifugation was used to isolate PBMCs from about 9.4 ml of fresh peripheral blood. Total RNA was extracted using Trizol reagent, and RNA quality was assessed on an Agilent 2100 Bioanalyzer. CDR1 and CDR2 are read off the germline V gene as MNHEY and SVGEGT. The cysteine opens and the phenylalanine closes a CDR3 of 12 amino acids. Only the CDR3 portion is preserved as DNA: 36 bases, with reading frame beginning at the first base. Comments on this clonotype: The antigen this receptor binds is unknown. There are no base qualities to consult, and no much larger clone falls within one base.

The TCR beta CDR3 regions were amplified from the RNA transcripts. For the first round of RT-PCR on the TCR CDR3, the HTBI primer set was used together with the Qiagen OneStep RT-PCR kit. Libraries were constructed in a second round of multiplex PCR, after which size selection and purification were performed. The libraries were sequenced on an Illumina HiSeq2000 using paired-end 100 bp reads. As for the authors' bioinformatics: SOAPnuke was used to process the raw data, throwing out any read that contained adapters or uncalled bases, had a mean Phred below 15, or lacked an exact constant-primer or identifier match. COPE v1.2.5 was used to merge high-quality paired reads, and clonotypes were defined as unique nucleotide sequences. Clonotypes were aligned to IMGT TRBV, TRBD and TRBJ reference segments using MiTCR v1.1. The analysis was restricted to V-J combinations with a frequency above 0.0001, which together covered about 99% of the repertoires. The TCS score was defined as the ratio of F50 (clonal expansion) to E x V (chaos), calculated using BLOSUM62-based TCRdist between CDR3 peptides within each V-J. Welch's t-statistics and random forest reduced around 550 V-J features to under 15, which were used in a naive Bayes classifier (R e1071). In-frame beta chains were kept once TCRdb had trimmed the public reads at Q25 with fastp and called clones with MiXCR. All rows with the same CDR3 protein become a single entry with the most common DNA and genes. These V and J calls rely on TCRdb rather than the paper's analysis. Present in this sample are 500,000 or so distinct CDR3 sequences, about 15% of which were seen just once. In total, the top ten clones hold approximately 18% of the sample.

This TCR was sampled from a woman aged 18-29 years with Graves' ophthalmopathy. The sample was blood. The rearrangement joined TRBV6-2 or TRBV6-3 to TRBJ2-3; no D segment can be confidently identified. The CDR3 here reads CAGGPMRDTQYF. The DNA sequence follows: TGTGCGGGTGGCCCGATGAGAGATACGCAGTATTTT.